A single sample gave rise to the 26 T cell receptor beta chains below, sequenced in a study of T cells in Graves' hyperthyroidism and ophthalmopathy. Amplification targeted TCR beta CDR3 regions from RNA transcripts. Carried out on the TCR CDR3, a first-round RT-PCR used the HTBI primer set. From the multiplex PCR reads, TCRdb called clonotypes with MiXCR, one entry per CDR3 protein. The sample lists a few hundred thousand distinct CDR3 sequences, roughly 17% occurring once. Sequencing was performed on blood. The receptors were sampled from a woman aged 18-35 years with Graves' ophthalmopathy.

The sample holds a few counts of this clonotype. This chain connects TRBV5-1 to TRBJ2-2; 7 bases line up with TRBD1. V gave up 4 bases and J gave up 4 bases; unmatched junction bases: 7. The germline gives CDR1 SGHRS, CDR2 YFSETQ. The CDR3 contains 15 residues. For the CDR3, the DNA is TGCGCCAGCAGCGTAACAGGGGACGTCACCGGGGAGCTGTTTTTT. As protein: CASSVTGDVTGELFF.

This clonotype was counted at least ten times. V is TRBV2 and J is TRBJ1-5; D is uncertain. Trimming pared 7 bases from V and 7 bases from J, leaving 14 bases between. The CDR3 is 13 amino acids. Per germline, CDR1 SNHLY and CDR2 FYNNEI. The CDR3 sequence is CASNARFRQPQHF. The CDR3 DNA follows: TGTGCCAGCAACGCGAGGTTCAGACAGCCCCAGCATTTT.

The chain employs TRBV4-1 and TRBJ2-7; D unclear. This CDR3 is 14 amino acids long. Germline lookup yields CDR1 MGHRA and CDR2 YSYEKL. Trimming removed 0 bases from V and 5 bases from J, with 11 bases in between. In DNA form, the CDR3 reads TGCGCCAGCAGCCAAGAGATAAGTCGAAACGAGCAGTACTTC. It translates to CASSQEISRNEQYF.

This clonotype has at least ten counts. This chain links TRBV7-8 with TRBJ2-1; no clear D. The CDR3 is made up of 11 amino acids. CDR1 SGHVS and CDR2 FQNEAQ come from the germline V gene. V shed 3 bases and J shed 7 bases, with 4 bases lying between them. Here the CDR3 reads CASSFTNEQFF. In DNA form, the CDR3 reads TGTGCCAGCAGCTTTACGAATGAGCAGTTCTTC.

The V gene is TRBV5-1, the J gene TRBJ2-5, with 11 bases lining up with TRBD2. V was pared by 3 bases and J by 5 bases, with 9 bases of the junction left unmatched. Germline V gives CDR1 SGHRS, CDR2 YFSETQ. The CDR3 has 16 amino acids. The CDR3 spells CASSSRTSGRGETQYF. For the CDR3, the DNA is TGCGCCAGCAGCTCAAGGACTAGCGGGCGTGGGGAGACCCAGTACTTC.

At least ten counts were recorded for this clonotype. The V gene is TRBV18, the J gene TRBJ1-1; no clear D. This CDR3 is 14 amino acids long. The V and J ends lost 1 base and 3 bases respectively, with 9 bases between them. CDR1 and CDR2 from the germline V gene are KGHSH and LQKENI. CDR3 DNA: TGTGCCAGCTCACCACAAGGGATCCACACTGAAGCTTTCTTT. It codes for CASSPQGIHTEAFF.

The chain joins TRBV20-1 to TRBJ1-1; D not resolved. The CDR3 is 10 residues long. V dropped 7 bases and J dropped 4 bases, with 7 bases sitting between them. Germline CDR1 reads DFQATT; CDR2 reads SNEGSKA (reference sequence). The CDR3 reads CSVGATEAFF. The CDR3 DNA reads TGCAGTGTGGGAGCCACTGAAGCTTTCTTT.

This chain connects TRBV6-9 to TRBJ1-4; D gene unclear. This CDR3 is 12 amino acids long. Germline V lookup: CDR1 MNHGY, CDR2 SVAAGI. V was clipped by 3 bases and J by 7 bases, with 6 bases between them. The CDR3 here is CASSYVGEKLFF. Written as DNA, the CDR3 is TGTGCCAGCAGTTACGTCGGTGAAAAACTGTTTTTT.

Comment on this clonotype: Given a much more abundant clone one base away, this may be a read error. The chain uses TRBV12-3 or TRBV12-4 and TRBJ2-5; the D gene could be TRBD1 or TRBD2 (5 bases each). The V and J ends lost 3 bases and 9 bases respectively, with 20 bases between them. The CDR3 length is 15 residues. For the CDR3, the DNA is TGTGCCAGCAGTTTTTCCCGGGACCTAAGAACGGCCCAGTACTTC. Translated: CASSFSRDLRTAQYF.

The sample holds many counts of this clonotype. The rearrangement uses TRBV2 and TRBJ2-3; a possible D gene is TRBD2 (6 bases). V was shortened by 3 bases and J by 1 base, with 11 bases between the two germline ends. Per germline, CDR1 SNHLY and CDR2 FYNNEI. There are 15 residues in the CDR3. The CDR3: CASSEGGIRTDTQYF. The CDR3 bases are TGTGCCAGCAGTGAGGGGGGTATACGCACAGATACGCAGTATTTT.

This clonotype was detected ten times or more. V is TRBV6-1 and J is TRBJ1-1; D call uncertain. Germline V gene lookup returns CDR1 MNHNS and CDR2 SASEGT. The CDR3 spans 15 residues. The V end lost 1 base, the J end lost 5 bases, and 14 bases lay between the germline ends. CDR3 coding DNA: TGTGCCAGCAGTGAAGGTTTGGGAAGGTGGACTGAAGCTTTCTTT. Translated: CASSEGLGRWTEAFF.

The chain couples TRBV7-8 to TRBJ2-1; D may be TRBD1 (6 bases). The V end was cut by 5 bases, the J end by 6 bases, with 17 bases between. Looked up from germline, CDR1 is SGHVS and CDR2 is FQNEAQ. This CDR3 is 15 amino acids long. The CDR3 spells CASSLFQGPPNEQFF. In DNA, the CDR3 is TGTGCCAGCAGCCTCTTTCAGGGGCCCCCCAATGAGCAGTTCTTC.

The chain recombines TRBV19 with TRBJ1-6; D unclear. Germline V gives CDR1 LNHDA, CDR2 SQIVND (reference sequence). This CDR3 spans 14 amino acids. The V end lost 3 bases, the J end lost 8 bases, and 11 bases lay between the germline ends. The CDR3 DNA is TGTGCCAGTAGTATTGAGGGAATTGATTCACCCCTCCACTTT. It codes for CASSIEGIDSPLHF.

The genes are TRBV3-1 and TRBJ1-2; a weak D match, TRBD1 (5 bases). Trimming shortened V by 2 bases and J by 7 bases, and 11 bases separated the two germline ends. Looked up from germline, CDR1 is LGHDT and CDR2 is YNNKEL (reference sequence). There are 13 residues in the CDR3. CDR3 nucleotide sequence: TGTGCCAGCAGCCAACCTCGGGGGAGTGGCTACACCTTC. It is translated as CASSQPRGSGYTF.

This clonotype was observed many times. This chain connects TRBV28 to TRBJ2-1; 13 bases are a match to TRBD2. Germline assignment: CDR1 MDHEN and CDR2 SYDVKM. The CDR3 spans 14 residues. V trimming: 3 bases; J trimming: 10 bases; junction bases outside the gene matches: 3. In DNA form, the CDR3 reads TGTGCCAGCAGTTTCCAGGGACTAGCGGGGGAGCAGTTCTTC. This sequence encodes CASSFQGLAGEQFF.

This clonotype appeared a few times. The CDR3: CAWTDRDEQYF. The CDR3 DNA reads TGTGCCTGGACTGACAGGGACGAGCAGTACTTC. The J gene is TRBJ2-7, the V gene TRBV30; 7 nucleotides align to TRBD1. Trimming took 4 bases from V and 5 from J; bases not matched to a gene: 2. Germline V gene lookup returns CDR1 GTSNPN and CDR2 SVGIG (reference sequence). The CDR3 runs 11 residues.

The V and J genes are TRBV30 and TRBJ2-3, with D possibly matching TRBD1 (6 bases). The germline V gene encodes CDR1 GTSNPN and CDR2 SVGIG (reference sequence). There are 17 residues in the CDR3. Trimming took 3 bases from V and 4 from J, leaving 23 bases between them. CDR3 coding DNA: TGTGCCTGGAGCCGAAGAAACAGGGCCTTGGGTGCAGATACGCAGTATTTT. As protein: CAWSRRNRALGADTQYF. Full variable domain (missing parts from reference TRBV30 and TRBJ2-3): SQTIHQWPATLVQPVGSPLSLECTVEGTSNPNLYWYRQAAGRGLQLLFYSVGIGQISSEVPQNLSASRPQDRQFILSSKKLLLSDSGFYLCAWSRRNRALGADTQYFGPGTRLTVL.

As concerns this clonotype: A single base separates this from a much larger clone, so it may be a read error. The V gene is TRBV30, the J gene TRBJ1-4; 8 bases are shared with TRBD1. CDR3 length: 13 residues. V shed 0 bases, J shed 8 bases, and the junction held 2 bases outside the gene matches. Germline V gene sequence: CDR1 GTSNPN, CDR2 SVGIG (reference sequence). CDR3 in DNA: TGTGCCTGGAGTGTACAGGGGGGAGAAAAACTGTTTTTT. This codes for CAWSVQGGEKLFF.

Many counts were recorded for this clonotype. This rearrangement joins TRBV7-2 to TRBJ2-1; TRBD2 aligns across 7 bases. Trimming at V came to 5 bases and at J to 7 bases, leaving 8 bases not matched to a gene. From germline, CDR1 is SGHTA and CDR2 FQGNSA. The CDR3 loop spans 14 amino acids. The CDR3 DNA reads as TGTGCCAGCAGCCCCGCACTAGCGAGGAATGAGCAGTTCTTC. Protein sequence: CASSPALARNEQFF.

This chain links TRBV9 with TRBJ2-1; D is possibly TRBD1 (5 bases). This CDR3 has 13 amino acids. The germline V gene encodes CDR1 SGDLS and CDR2 YYNGEE. V was clipped by 4 bases and J by 7 bases, with 12 bases between them. CDR3 in DNA: TGTGCCAGCAGCACGACAGCAAGGAATGAGCAGTTCTTC. It translates to CASSTTARNEQFF.

The chain is built from TRBV6-2 or TRBV6-3 and TRBJ2-7; no clear D gene. Germline CDR1 is MNHEY and CDR2 is SVGEGT. The CDR3 runs to 11 residues. V shed 6 bases and J shed 7 bases, with 10 bases lying between them. The CDR3 spells CASRQMGEQYF. The CDR3 bases are TGTGCCAGCAGACAAATGGGGGAGCAGTACTTC.

This clonotype showed up just a few times. V usage is TRBV15 and J usage is TRBJ1-2; no clear D. There are 14 residues in the CDR3. Germline V gene data show CDR1 as LNHNV and CDR2 as YYDKDF (reference sequence). V lost 0 bases, J lost 4 bases, and 9 bases lay in between. Written as DNA, the CDR3 is TGTGCCACCAGCAGAGAACTGGCTGGCTATGGCTACACCTTC. It is translated as CATSRELAGYGYTF.

The table lists this clonotype with many counts. The chain is built from TRBV30 and TRBJ1-4, with TRBD1 matching over 7 bases. This CDR3 is 12 amino acids long. Germline V gives CDR1 GTSNPN, CDR2 SVGIG (reference sequence). The V gene end was trimmed by 4 bases and the J gene end by 8 bases; junction bases not matched to a gene: 4. The CDR3 nucleotides are TGTGCCTGGAACAGGGGAAACGAAAAACTGTTTTTT. It yields the protein CAWNRGNEKLFF.

About this clonotype itself: A much larger clone differs by one base, so this may be a read error. V usage is TRBV12-3 or TRBV12-4 and J usage is TRBJ1-4; 9 bases agree with TRBD1. CDR3 length: 14 residues. CDR3 sequence: CAGSPRDRDEKLFF. CDR3 DNA: TGTGCCGGCAGTCCCCGGGACAGGGATGAAAAACTGTTTTTT.

This clonotype appeared a few times. The V gene is TRBV30, the J gene TRBJ1-5, with D perhaps matching TRBD1 (5 bases). There are 17 residues in the CDR3. Trimming pared 0 bases from V and 5 bases from J, leaving 20 bases between. Germline V gives CDR1 GTSNPN, CDR2 SVGIG (reference sequence). CDR3 DNA: TGTGCCTGGAGTGTAACCCTACCAGGGACGATTTATCAGCCCCAGCATTTT. Translating gives CAWSVTLPGTIYQPQHF.

The V call is TRBV4-1, the J call TRBJ1-5; no clear D. Trimming cost V 3 bases and J 1 base, with 10 bases left between them. Germline V gene lookup returns CDR1 MGHRA and CDR2 YSYEKL. The CDR3 runs to 15 residues. In nucleotides, the CDR3 is TGCGCCAGCAGCCAGACAAGTGGGAGCAATCAGCCCCAGCATTTT. Its protein is CASSQTSGSNQPQHF.